Following are 20 T cell receptor beta chains from one sample sequenced in a study of response to subunit inactivated influenza vaccine. A single record per CDR3 protein comes from TCRdb applying MiXCR to the RT-PCR reads. The sample holds about 180,000 distinct CDR3 sequences, 9.2% seen once. The specimen comprised non-naive T cells sorted from PBMCs, sampled on the day of vaccination. These receptors were collected from a middle-aged man who received an inactivated influenza vaccine.

This clonotype occurred a few times. The V and J genes are TRBV11-2 and TRBJ2-1; no reliable D call. V was clipped by 2 bases and J by 0 bases, with 11 bases between them. The length of the CDR3 is 16 residues. CDR1 and CDR2 from the germline V gene are SGHAT and FQNNGV. The CDR3 nucleotides read TGTGCCAGCAGCTTAATTGGGCCCCCCTCCTACAATGAGCAGTTCTTC. Protein: CASSLIGPPSYNEQFF.

This clonotype was seen a few times. The CDR3 region has the DNA TGTGCCAGCAGCTATAGCGGGCTCTACGAGCAGTACTTC. Encoded protein: CASSYSGLYEQYF. The rearrangement uses TRBV7-9 and TRBJ2-7; 7 positions agree with TRBD2. Germline CDR1 reads SEHNR; CDR2 reads FQNEAQ (reference sequence). The CDR3 is 13 residues long. J was trimmed by 3 bases and V by 4 bases; bases with no gene match: 3.

This clonotype appeared many times. This chain connects TRBV15 to TRBJ2-1; 12 bases match TRBD2. Germline V CDR1 and CDR2: LNHNV, YYDKDF (reference sequence). The length of the CDR3 is 15 residues. After removal of 3 bases from V and 4 bases from J, the junction contained 1 base not matched to a gene. CDR3 bases: TGTGCCACCAGCAGCGGGACTAGCGGGTACAATGAGCAGTTCTTC. Its translation is CATSSGTSGYNEQFF.

The chain is built from TRBV3-1 and TRBJ2-1; 9 nucleotides align to TRBD1. The CDR3 consists of 18 residues. The germline V gene encodes CDR1 LGHDT and CDR2 YNNKEL (reference sequence). J was trimmed by 7 bases and V by 7 bases; bases with no gene match: 20. Here the CDR3 DNA reads TGTGCCAGCACCAAGCAGGTCCCTTGGACAGGGGTGGTTAATGAGCAGTTCTTC. Amino acid sequence: CASTKQVPWTGVVNEQFF.

This clonotype was found a few times. This sequence joins TRBV7-9 and TRBJ2-1, with D possibly being TRBD2 (6 bases). Germline CDR1 and CDR2: SEHNR and FQNEAQ (reference sequence). CDR3 length: 13 residues. Trimming pared 4 bases from V and 5 bases from J, leaving 9 bases between. Here the CDR3 reads CASSYAGNNEQFF. The CDR3 DNA is TGTGCCAGCAGCTACGCGGGGAACAATGAGCAGTTCTTC.

The chain couples TRBV2 to TRBJ1-1, with 12 bases that match TRBD1. The CDR3 has 15 amino acids. The germline gives CDR1 SNHLY, CDR2 FYNNEI. Trimming at V came to 6 bases and at J to 0 bases, leaving 2 bases not matched to a gene. CDR3 in amino acids: CASRRDRGLNTEAFF. The CDR3 nucleotides are TGTGCCAGCAGGCGGGACAGGGGGCTGAACACTGAAGCTTTCTTT. Full variable domain (missing parts from reference TRBV2 and TRBJ1-1): EPEVTQTPSHQVTQMGQEVILRCVPISNHLYFYWYRQILGQKVEFLVSFYNNEISEKSEIFDDQFSVERPDGSNFTLKIRSTKLEDSAMYFCASRRDRGLNTEAFFGQGTRLTVV.

The rearrangement joins TRBV9 to TRBJ1-3, with D possibly TRBD1 on 5 matching bases. In germline, CDR1 is SGDLS, CDR2 YYNGEE. The CDR3 covers 16 residues. Trimming shortened V by 7 bases and J by 0 bases, and 17 bases separated the two germline ends. The CDR3 sequence: CASDPGAQSSGNTIYF. The DNA for the CDR3 is TGTGCCAGCGACCCTGGGGCTCAGAGCTCTGGAAACACCATATATTTT.

In its sample, this clonotype was seen a few times. The V and J genes are TRBV7-2 and TRBJ2-7, with a possible D match to TRBD1 (6 bases). This CDR3 is built from 15 residues. Germline V gene data show CDR1 as SGHTA and CDR2 as FQGNSA. The germline V and J ends were trimmed by 1 base and 7 bases, with 17 bases remaining between them. The CDR3 coding sequence is TGTGCCAGCAGCTTAGGTACAGGGCGGGTTGGAGAGCAGTACTTC. Translation: CASSLGTGRVGEQYF.

This clonotype was counted ten times or more. The chain employs TRBV7-2 and TRBJ2-7; D may be TRBD2 (5 bases). The V end was cut by 4 bases, the J end by 3 bases, with 10 bases between. This CDR3 has 13 amino acids. The germline gives CDR1 SGHTA, CDR2 FQGNSA. The CDR3 protein is CASSWAADYEQYF. CDR3 nucleotides: TGTGCCAGCAGCTGGGCAGCGGACTACGAGCAGTACTTC.

The CDR3 region has the DNA TGTGCCAGCAGCTCTCACGTGGCGGGAACCTACGAGCAGTACTTC. Protein product: CASSSHVAGTYEQYF. V usage is TRBV11-2 and J usage is TRBJ2-7, with D possibly being TRBD2 (6 bases). V lost 4 bases, J lost 2 bases, and 15 bases lay in between. The CDR3 totals 15 residues. Germline V CDR1 and CDR2: SGHAT, FQNNGV.

The CDR3 here is CASILTARGSYEQYF. The DNA of the CDR3 is TGTGCCAGCATTCTTACGGCGCGCGGCTCCTACGAGCAGTACTTC. The V call is TRBV6-2 or TRBV6-3, the J call TRBJ2-7, with D hard to call. V was clipped by 7 bases and J by 0 bases, with 16 bases between them. The germline V gene has CDR1 MNHEY and CDR2 SVGEGT. The CDR3 length is 15 residues.

This sequence joins TRBV11-2 and TRBJ2-2, with TRBD2 identical over 8 bases. Losses at the gene ends were 4 bases for V and 6 bases for J; bases not matched to a gene: 7. This CDR3 spans 15 amino acids. Germline V CDR1 and CDR2: SGHAT, FQNNGV. For the CDR3, the DNA is TGTGCCAGCAGCTCTCCGGGACTAGTCCCCGGGGAGCTGTTTTTT. Residues: CASSSPGLVPGELFF.

This clonotype was seen a few times. The chain employs TRBV3-1 and TRBJ2-7; D is perhaps TRBD2 (6 bases). This CDR3 comprises 17 residues. Between the trimmed V and J ends, which lost 4 bases and 6 bases, there was a span of 25 bases. Looked up from germline, CDR1 is LGHDT and CDR2 is YNNKEL (reference sequence). CDR3 DNA sequence: TGTGCCAGCAGCCTAGGGGCCAATCCGGGAGTATTCGGCGAGCAGTACTTC. Its protein is CASSLGANPGVFGEQYF.

Many counts were recorded for this clonotype. The gene calls are TRBV5-1 and TRBJ2-7; tentatively, D is TRBD1 (5 bases). The ends were cut back, 6 bases at V and 3 bases at J, with 22 bases in the middle. This CDR3 is 16 amino acids long. Germline V gene lookup returns CDR1 SGHRS and CDR2 YFSETQ. CDR3 sequence reads: CASTLGAGRTGYEQYF. The CDR3 DNA is TGCGCCAGCACCCTTGGTGCAGGGCGGACCGGCTACGAGCAGTACTTC.

This clonotype was seen repeatedly, ten times or more. The chain carries TRBV18 and TRBJ1-6; perhaps TRBD1 as D (6 bases). The V and J ends lost 4 bases and 4 bases respectively, with 11 bases between them. Per the germline V gene, CDR1 is KGHSH and CDR2 is LQKENI. The CDR3 extends over 15 amino acids. CDR3 nucleotides: TGTGCCAGCTCACTCGGGACAACTTATAATTCACCCCTCCACTTT. Protein: CASSLGTTYNSPLHF.

This clonotype has a count of ten or more. V usage is TRBV18 and J usage is TRBJ2-7; perhaps TRBD2 as D (5 bases). Between the trimmed V and J ends, which lost 3 bases and 5 bases, there was a span of 14 bases. The germline CDR1 and CDR2 sequences are KGHSH and LQKENI. This CDR3 spans 14 amino acids. The CDR3 region is CASSPGRADNEQYF. DNA of the CDR3: TGTGCCAGCTCACCCGGGCGGGCAGATAACGAGCAGTACTTC.

The V call is TRBV29-1, the J call TRBJ2-3; no firm D call. The CDR3 is made up of 11 amino acids. Germline CDR1 SQVTM, CDR2 ANQGSEA. The V gene lost 3 bases and the J gene lost 5 bases, with 6 bases spanning the gap. The CDR3 region is CSVESRDTQYF. Here the CDR3 DNA reads TGCAGCGTTGAGTCGCGAGATACGCAGTATTTT.

The V gene is TRBV5-1, the J gene TRBJ1-1, with 7 bases matching TRBD1. The CDR3 has 13 residues. CDR1 is SGHRS, CDR2 YFSETQ, per germline. V gave up 5 bases and J gave up 8 bases; unmatched junction bases: 9. DNA for the CDR3: TGCGCCAGCAGGTCCCAGGGGGTATTGGAAGCTTTCTTT. Encoded protein: CASRSQGVLEAFF.

This clonotype was counted ten times or more. This chain uses TRBV24-1 with TRBJ1-1; no reliable D call. Germline-derived CDR1 and CDR2 are KGHDR and SFDVKD. The CDR3 spans 14 residues. With 5 bases removed from V and 1 base from J, the gap between germline ends came to 10 bases. The CDR3, as DNA: TGTGCCACCAGTGGGACGGGAGGGAACACTGAAGCTTTCTTT. Its protein product is CATSGTGGNTEAFF.

This clonotype showed up many times. The V gene is TRBV7-9, the J gene TRBJ2-3; 7 bases line up with TRBD1. In germline, CDR1 is SEHNR, CDR2 FQNEAQ (reference sequence). The CDR3 runs to 14 residues. V trimming: 5 bases; J trimming: 6 bases; junction bases outside the gene matches: 8. The CDR3 is CASSPRQGMDTQYF. DNA of the CDR3: TGTGCCAGCAGCCCAAGACAGGGCATGGATACGCAGTATTTT.